This TCR beta chain is from a study of radiation and T cells in renal cell carcinoma. Here immunoSEQ multiplex PCR was the method, and the copy in TCRdb shows in-frame clones only, minus some. The sample records around 170,000 clones, 88% being singletons. The CDR3 runs to 15 residues. Germline V gene lookup returns CDR1 SGHRS and CDR2 YFSETQ. J gave up 3 bases and V 3 bases, and 6 bases lay outside the gene matches. Regarding time point: blood 4 weeks post-SBRT, at nephrectomy. Treatment noted: 15 Gy SBRT to primary tumor, nephrectomy 4 weeks later. The TCR originated in a woman aged 50 to 60 with renal cell carcinoma. V usage is TRBV5-1 and J usage is TRBJ2-1; 7 nucleotides align to TRBD1. The source material was blood, sampled from a patient whose treatment included radiotherapy and nephrectomy. The chain's CDR3 is CASSSGDSNYNEQFF. CDR3 coding DNA: TGCGCCAGCAGCTCAGGGGACAGCAACTACAATGAGCAGTTCTTC.